This T cell receptor (beta chain) is drawn from a study of T cell responses to AZD1222 COVID-19 vaccine. Germline V gives CDR1 LGHDT, CDR2 YNNKEL (reference sequence). The CDR3 runs 13 residues. V was shortened by 4 bases and J by 3 bases, with 7 bases between the two germline ends. Pooled samples include second doses given at about 4 or 12 weeks. Some clones are missing from TCRdb's copy, which holds only in-frame ones; the method was immunoSEQ multiplex PCR. The data hold around 150,000 clones, with approximately 95% observed a single time. The chain couples TRBV3-1 (or the pseudogene TRBV3-2) to TRBJ1-3; D not certain. The TCR sequence derives from an adult who received the AZD1222 COVID-19 vaccine. The source was peripheral blood, collected 28 days after the second AZD1222 dose. CDR3 sequence reads: CASSLGLGNTIYF. CDR3 in DNA: TGTGCCAGCAGCCTCGGCCTTGGAAACACCATATATTTT.